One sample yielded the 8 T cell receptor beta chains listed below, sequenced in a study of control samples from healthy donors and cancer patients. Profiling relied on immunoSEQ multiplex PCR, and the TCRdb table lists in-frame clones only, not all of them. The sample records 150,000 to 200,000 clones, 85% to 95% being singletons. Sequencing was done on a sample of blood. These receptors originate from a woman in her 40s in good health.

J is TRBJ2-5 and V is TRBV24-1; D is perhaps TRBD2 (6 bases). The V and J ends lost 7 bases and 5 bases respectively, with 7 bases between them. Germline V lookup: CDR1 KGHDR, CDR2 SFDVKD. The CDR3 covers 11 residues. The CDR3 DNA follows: TGTGCCACCAGCGCGGGGGAGACCCAGTACTTC. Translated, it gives CATSAGETQYF.

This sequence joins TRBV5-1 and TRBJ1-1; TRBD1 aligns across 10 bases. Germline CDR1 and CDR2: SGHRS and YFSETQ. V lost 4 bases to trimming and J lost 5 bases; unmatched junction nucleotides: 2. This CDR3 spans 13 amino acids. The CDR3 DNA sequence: TGCGCCAGCAGCCCGGGACAGGGGACTGAAGCTTTCTTT. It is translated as CASSPGQGTEAFF.

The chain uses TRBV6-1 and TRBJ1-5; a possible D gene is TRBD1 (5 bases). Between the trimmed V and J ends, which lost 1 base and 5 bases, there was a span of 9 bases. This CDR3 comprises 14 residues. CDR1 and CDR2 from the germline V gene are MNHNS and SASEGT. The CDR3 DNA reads TGTGCCAGCAGTGAAGTGAGAGGGGATCAGCCCCAGCATTTT. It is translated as CASSEVRGDQPQHF.

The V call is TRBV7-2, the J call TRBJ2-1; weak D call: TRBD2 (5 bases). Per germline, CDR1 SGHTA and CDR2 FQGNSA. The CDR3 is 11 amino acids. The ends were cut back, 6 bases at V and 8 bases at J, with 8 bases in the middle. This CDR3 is CASSVRDEQFF. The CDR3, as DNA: TGTGCCAGCAGTGTGAGGGATGAGCAGTTCTTC.

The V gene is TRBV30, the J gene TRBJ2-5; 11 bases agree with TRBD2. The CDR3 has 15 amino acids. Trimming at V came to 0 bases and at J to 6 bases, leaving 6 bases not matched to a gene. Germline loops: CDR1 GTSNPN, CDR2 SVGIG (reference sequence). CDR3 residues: CAWSVPTSGIKTQYF. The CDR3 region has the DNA TGTGCCTGGAGTGTACCGACTAGCGGGATCAAGACCCAGTACTTC.

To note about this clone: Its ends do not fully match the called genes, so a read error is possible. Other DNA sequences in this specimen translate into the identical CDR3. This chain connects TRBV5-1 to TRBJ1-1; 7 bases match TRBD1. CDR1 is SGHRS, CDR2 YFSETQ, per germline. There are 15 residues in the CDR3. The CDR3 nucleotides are TGCGCCAGCAGCTTGGCTTTAGGGGGCAACACTGAAGCCTTCTTT. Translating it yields CASSLALGGNTEAFF.

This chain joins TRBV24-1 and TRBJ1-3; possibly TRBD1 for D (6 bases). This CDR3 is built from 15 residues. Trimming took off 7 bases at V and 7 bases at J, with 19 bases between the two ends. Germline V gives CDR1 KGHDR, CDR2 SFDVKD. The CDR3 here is CATRTNPTGSNTIYF. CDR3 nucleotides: TGTGCCACCAGAACAAACCCCACAGGGTCCAACACCATATATTTT.

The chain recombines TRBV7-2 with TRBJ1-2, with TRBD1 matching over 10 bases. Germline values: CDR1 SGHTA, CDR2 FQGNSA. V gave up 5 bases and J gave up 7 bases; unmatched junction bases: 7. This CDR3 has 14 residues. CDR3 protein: CASSPGQGLSGYTF. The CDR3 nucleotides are TGTGCCAGCAGCCCGGGACAGGGGTTGAGTGGCTACACCTTC.